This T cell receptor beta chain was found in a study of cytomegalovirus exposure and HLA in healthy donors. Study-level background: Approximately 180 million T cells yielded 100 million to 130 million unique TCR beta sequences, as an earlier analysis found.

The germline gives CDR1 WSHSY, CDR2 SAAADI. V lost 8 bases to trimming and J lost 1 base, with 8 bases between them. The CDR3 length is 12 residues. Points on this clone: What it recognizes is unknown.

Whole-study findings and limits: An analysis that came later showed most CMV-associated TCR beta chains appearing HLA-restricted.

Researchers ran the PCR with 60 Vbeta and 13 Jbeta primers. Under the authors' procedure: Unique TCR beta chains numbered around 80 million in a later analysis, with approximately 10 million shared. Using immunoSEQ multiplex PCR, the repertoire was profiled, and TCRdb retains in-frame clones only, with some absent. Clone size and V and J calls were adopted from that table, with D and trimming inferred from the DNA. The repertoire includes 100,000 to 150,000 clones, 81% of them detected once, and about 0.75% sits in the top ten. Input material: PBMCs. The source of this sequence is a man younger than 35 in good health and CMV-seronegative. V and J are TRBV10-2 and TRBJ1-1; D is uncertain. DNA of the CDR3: TGCGCCAGCCGGGATCAGAACACTGAAGCTTTCTTT. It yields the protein CASRDQNTEAFF.